A single sample gave rise to the 18 T cell receptor beta chains below, sequenced in a study of control samples from healthy donors and cancer patients. Clones were read by immunoSEQ multiplex PCR, and TCRdb kept only the in-frame ones, dropping some. The sample holds roughly 400,000 clones, approximately 90% seen once. Sequencing used PBMCs. Receptor source: a man aged 40-49 years with head and neck cancer.

The chain uses TRBV3-1 (or the pseudogene TRBV3-2) and TRBJ1-1, with a weak D call TRBD1 (5 bases). In germline, CDR1 is LGHDT, CDR2 YNNKEL (reference sequence). The CDR3 is 14 residues long. The ends were cut back, 4 bases at V and 1 base at J, with 10 bases in the middle. The CDR3 DNA sequence: TGTGCCAGCAGCCCTGGCGGGGGGAACACTGAAGCTTTCTTT. Encoded protein: CASSPGGGNTEAFF.

This rearrangement joins TRBV19 to TRBJ2-7; D assignment may be TRBD1 or TRBD2 (5 bases each). V dropped 4 bases and J dropped 1 base, with 11 bases sitting between them. CDR3 length: 14 amino acids. Germline values: CDR1 LNHDA, CDR2 SQIVND (reference sequence). CDR3 amino acids: CASSRQEGSYEQYF. In DNA form, the CDR3 reads TGTGCCAGTAGTAGACAAGAGGGGTCCTACGAGCAGTACTTC.

The chain couples TRBV5-1 to TRBJ2-7, with 9 bases matching TRBD1. This CDR3 region has 15 residues. Germline trimming cut 0 bases from V and 5 bases from J; bases unmatched to any gene: 6. Germline loops: CDR1 SGHRS, CDR2 YFSETQ. Here the CDR3 DNA reads TGCGCCAGCAGCTTGGGCGGGGGACAGGGCCACGAGCAGTACTTC. It is translated as CASSLGGGQGHEQYF.

The chain recombines TRBV2 with TRBJ2-5; D may match TRBD1 or TRBD2 (5 bases each). The V gene's germline CDR1 is SNHLY and CDR2 FYNNEI. Trimming left V 8 bases short and J 3 bases short, with 13 bases between. The CDR3 length is 13 residues. For the CDR3, the DNA is TGTGCCAGCGGCCGGGACGGAGAAGAGACCCAGTACTTC. As protein: CASGRDGEETQYF.

This clone was found once. This chain uses TRBV29-1 with TRBJ1-1; tentatively, D is TRBD1 (6 bases). Trimming took off 1 base at V and 4 bases at J, with 16 bases between the two ends. The CDR3 contains 15 residues. Germline V gene data show CDR1 as SQVTM and CDR2 as ANQGSEA. CDR3 DNA sequence: TGCAGCGTTGAAGTGACAGGATCGTTGAGCACTGAAGCTTTCTTT. Amino acids: CSVEVTGSLSTEAFF.

The chain uses TRBV2 and TRBJ1-1; tentatively, D is TRBD1 (5 bases). This CDR3 has 14 residues. Germline V gives CDR1 SNHLY, CDR2 FYNNEI. V was cut by 6 bases and J by 4 bases, with 15 bases left in between. CDR3 nucleotide sequence: TGTGCCAGCAGCGGGGGTCCGCGGGGCACTGAAGCTTTCTTT. This sequence encodes CASSGGPRGTEAFF.

The rearrangement links TRBV27 to TRBJ2-1, with 13 positions matching TRBD2. The ends lost 1 base at V and 4 bases at J; junction bases unmatched: 10. Germline V gene sequence: CDR1 MNHEY, CDR2 SMNVEV (reference sequence). The CDR3 sequence is 19 residues long. CDR3 amino acids: CASSLWGRLAGGPYNEQFF. DNA of the CDR3: TGTGCCAGCAGTTTATGGGGTCGACTAGCGGGGGGACCTTACAATGAGCAGTTCTTC.

The chain couples TRBV24-1 to TRBJ2-1; D is perhaps TRBD1 (6 bases). Germline CDR1 reads KGHDR; CDR2 reads SFDVKD. Trimming pared 3 bases from V and 6 bases from J, leaving 11 bases between. This CDR3 is built from 14 residues. The CDR3 nucleotides read TGTGCCACCAGTGATACAGGGTCGGGCAATGAGCAGTTCTTC. It translates to CATSDTGSGNEQFF.

This chain joins TRBV19 and TRBJ1-1; 8 bases are shared with TRBD1. Germline trimming cut 5 bases from V and 4 bases from J; bases unmatched to any gene: 6. CDR1 LNHDA and CDR2 SQIVND come from the germline V gene (reference sequence). The CDR3 extends over 14 amino acids. CDR3 region: CASSFGDRGTEAFF. In nucleotides, the CDR3 is TGTGCCAGTAGTTTCGGCGACAGGGGCACTGAAGCTTTCTTT. Variable domain in full (rest from reference TRBV19 and TRBJ1-1): DGGITQSPKYLFRKEGQNVTLSCEQNLNHDAMYWYRQDPGQGLRLIYYSQIVNDFQKGDIAEGYSVSREKKESFPLTVTSAQKNPTAFYLCASSFGDRGTEAFFGQGTRLTVV.

This rearrangement joins TRBV6-2 or TRBV6-3 to TRBJ2-3; 7 nucleotides agree with TRBD1. This CDR3 is built from 17 residues. Trimming at V came to 2 bases and at J to 3 bases, leaving 11 bases not matched to a gene. Germline loops: CDR1 MNHEY, CDR2 SVGEGT. CDR3 bases: TGTGCCAGCAGTTACGAGAGGGGGCTTGACAAAACAGATACGCAGTATTTT. Translating it yields CASSYERGLDKTDTQYF.

The chain employs TRBV9 and TRBJ1-2; 10 nucleotides align to TRBD1. CDR3 length: 13 residues. The germline gives CDR1 SGDLS, CDR2 YYNGEE. Trimming took 4 bases from V and 8 from J; bases not matched to a gene: 5. CDR3 protein: CASSPGTGDGYTF. CDR3 sequence (DNA): TGTGCCAGCAGCCCCGGGACAGGGGACGGCTACACCTTC.

The genes are TRBV5-5 and TRBJ1-1; no definite D call. Germline V lookup: CDR1 SGHKS, CDR2 YYEKEE (reference sequence). With 2 bases removed from V and 1 base from J, the gap between germline ends came to 6 bases. This CDR3 region has 13 residues. CDR3 residues: CASSFGQNTEAFF. For the CDR3, the DNA is TGTGCCAGCAGCTTCGGGCAGAACACTGAAGCTTTCTTT.

Many counts were recorded for this clone. The J gene is TRBJ2-7, the V gene TRBV10-1; 8 bases line up with TRBD2. The V gene end was trimmed by 1 base and the J gene end by 3 bases; junction bases not matched to a gene: 5. Germline values: CDR1 WNHNN, CDR2 SYGVQD (reference sequence). This CDR3 spans 15 amino acids. The CDR3 sequence is CASSEWRGDSYEQYF. The CDR3 DNA follows: TGCGCCAGCAGTGAGTGGCGGGGGGATAGCTACGAGCAGTACTTC.

V usage is TRBV9 and J usage is TRBJ1-6, with D possibly matching TRBD1 (5 bases). Trimming removed 3 bases at V and 8 bases at J, with 6 bases between. The CDR3 totals 12 residues. CDR1 and CDR2 from the germline V gene are SGDLS and YYNGEE. The CDR3 is CASSARDSPLHF. In DNA, the CDR3 is TGTGCCAGCAGCGCCAGGGATTCACCCCTCCACTTT.

V gene TRBV11-2 combines with J gene TRBJ2-7, with 10 bases matching TRBD2. Germline V gene lookup returns CDR1 SGHAT and CDR2 FQNNGV. This CDR3 region has 16 residues. Trimming removed 3 bases from V and 5 bases from J; junction bases left unmatched: 10. CDR3 in amino acids: CASSFQLAGFFDEQYF. Written as DNA, the CDR3 is TGTGCCAGCAGCTTCCAACTAGCGGGGTTTTTCGACGAGCAGTACTTC.

This chain uses TRBV5-4 with TRBJ1-1; no firm D call. The CDR3 contains 12 residues. CDR1 and CDR2 (germline): SGHNT, YYREEE (reference sequence). Deletions cut 0 bases from V and 8 bases from J, with 8 bases between. CDR3 nucleotide sequence: TGTGCCAGCAGCTTGGGACAACGGGAAGCTTTCTTT. This codes for CASSLGQREAFF.

The rearrangement links TRBV2 to TRBJ2-5; TRBD2 agrees at 9 bases. V was pared by 5 bases and J by 5 bases, with 9 bases of the junction left unmatched. The CDR3 has 15 residues. CDR1 and CDR2 from the germline V gene are SNHLY and FYNNEI. CDR3 amino acids: CASSPLAGSPETQYF. The CDR3, as DNA: TGTGCCAGCAGTCCTCTAGCGGGGAGCCCTGAGACCCAGTACTTC.

The chain joins TRBV11-2 to TRBJ1-1, with D hard to call. Per germline, CDR1 SGHAT and CDR2 FQNNGV. V shed 4 bases and J shed 7 bases, with 19 bases lying between them. The CDR3 has 15 residues. CDR3 sequence reads: CASSSSRAAQFEAFF. CDR3 sequence (DNA): TGTGCCAGCAGCTCATCCCGGGCGGCCCAATTTGAAGCTTTCTTT.